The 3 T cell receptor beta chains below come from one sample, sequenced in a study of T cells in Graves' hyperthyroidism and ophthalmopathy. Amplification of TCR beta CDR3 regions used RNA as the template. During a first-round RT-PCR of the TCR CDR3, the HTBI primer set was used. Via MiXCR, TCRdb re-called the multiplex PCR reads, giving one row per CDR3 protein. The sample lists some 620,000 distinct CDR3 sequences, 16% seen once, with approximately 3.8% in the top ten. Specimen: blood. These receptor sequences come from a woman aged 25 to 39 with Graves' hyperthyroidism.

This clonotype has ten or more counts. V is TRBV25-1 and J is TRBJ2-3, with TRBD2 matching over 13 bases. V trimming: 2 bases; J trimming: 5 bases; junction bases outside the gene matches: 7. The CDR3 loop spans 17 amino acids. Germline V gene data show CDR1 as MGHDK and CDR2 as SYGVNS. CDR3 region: CASSEGWTSGRRDTQYF. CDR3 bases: TGTGCCAGCAGTGAAGGTTGGACTAGCGGGAGAAGAGATACGCAGTATTTT.

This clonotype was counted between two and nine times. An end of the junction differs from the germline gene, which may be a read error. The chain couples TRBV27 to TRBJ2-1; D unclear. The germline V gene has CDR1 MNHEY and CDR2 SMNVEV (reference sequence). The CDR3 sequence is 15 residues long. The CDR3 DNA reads TGTGCCAACAGTCTCGACCGAAAGGTCTACAATGAGCAGTTCTTC. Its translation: CANSLDRKVYNEQFF.

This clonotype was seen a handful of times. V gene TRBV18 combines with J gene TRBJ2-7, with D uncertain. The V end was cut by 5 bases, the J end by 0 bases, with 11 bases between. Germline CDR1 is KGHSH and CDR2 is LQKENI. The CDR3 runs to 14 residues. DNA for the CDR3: TGTGCCAGCTCATCCCGTTTGAGCTCCTACGAGCAGTACTTC. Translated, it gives CASSSRLSSYEQYF. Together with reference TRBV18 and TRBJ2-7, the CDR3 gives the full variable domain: NAGVMQNPRHLVRRRGQEARLRCSPMKGHSHVYWYRQLPEEGLKFMVYLQKENIIDESGMPKERFSAEFPKEGPSILRIQQVVRGDSAAYFCASSSRLSSYEQYFGPGTRLTVT.